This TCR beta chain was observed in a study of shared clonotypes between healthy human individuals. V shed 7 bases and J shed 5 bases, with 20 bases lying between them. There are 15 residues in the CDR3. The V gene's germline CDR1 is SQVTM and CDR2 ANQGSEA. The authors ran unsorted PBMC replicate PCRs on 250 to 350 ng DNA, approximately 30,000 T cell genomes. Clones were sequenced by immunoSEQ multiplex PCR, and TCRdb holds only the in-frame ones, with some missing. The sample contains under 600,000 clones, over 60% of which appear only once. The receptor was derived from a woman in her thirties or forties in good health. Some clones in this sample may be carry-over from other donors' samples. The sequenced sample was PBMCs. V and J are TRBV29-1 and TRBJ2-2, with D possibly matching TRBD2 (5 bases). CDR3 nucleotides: TGCAGCGCCCTGGCCACGGGGATAGGTACCGGGGAGCTGTTTTTT. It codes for CSALATGIGTGELFF.